This entry concerns a single T cell receptor (beta chain). Its antigen remains unknown. This record comes from a study of cytomegalovirus exposure and HLA in healthy donors. Whole-study results and caveats: A further, later analysis showed that HLA-associated TCR beta chains (compared with equally common others) were more clonally expanded.

Amplification used 60 Vbeta primers and 13 Jbeta primers. The repertoire was sequenced with immunoSEQ multiplex PCR; TCRdb's copy has only in-frame clones and lacks some. The sample comprises about 150,000 clones, less than 80% of which are singletons, and roughly 2% rests with the top ten. This CDR3 spans 16 amino acids. The germline CDR1 and CDR2 sequences are PRHDT and FYEKMQ (reference sequence). Trimming stripped 5 bases from V and 2 bases from J, with 19 bases between. This chain links TRBV13 with TRBJ2-7; unclear D gene. This TCR was recovered from a man aged 25 to 40 in good health and CMV-seronegative. Input material: PBMCs. This CDR3 is CASSPRMDLLPYEQYF. The CDR3 coding sequence is TGTGCCAGCAGCCCGAGGATGGATCTTCTACCCTACGAGCAGTACTTC. The full variable domain, completed using reference TRBV13 and TRBJ2-7, is AAGVIQSPRHLIKEKRETATLKCYPIPRHDTVYWYQQGPGQDPQFLISFYEKMQSDKGSIPDRFSAQQFSDYHSELNMSSLELGDSALYFCASSPRMDLLPYEQYFGPGTRLTVT.